These 25 T cell receptor beta chains were all obtained from the same sample, sequenced in a study of T cell repertoires in cytomegalovirus infection. No antigens are known for them. TCRdb ran MiXCR on the reads and lists one entry per CDR3 protein. Counted here are about 900,000 distinct CDR3 sequences, around 29% occurring once; the ten biggest clones make up about 14%. Source: cultured CD8+ T cells from PBMCs, taken from culture after CMV antigen stimulation. These receptor sequences come from a human donor in good health (CMV status not recorded). Some clones in this sample may be carry-over from other donors' samples.

The V gene is TRBV20-1, the J gene TRBJ1-2; 7 bases line up with TRBD1. CDR3 length equals 15 residues. From germline, CDR1 is DFQATT and CDR2 SNEGSKA (reference sequence). With V trimmed by 3 bases and J by 5 bases, 12 bases remained unmatched. CDR3 in DNA: TGCAGTGCTAGCCCCAGGACAGGCGATTTTTATGGCTACACCTTC. Protein sequence: CSASPRTGDFYGYTF.

This sequence joins TRBV7-6 and TRBJ2-2, with no clear D. V was pared by 4 bases and J by 5 bases, with 11 bases between. The CDR3 loop spans 14 amino acids. The germline V gene has CDR1 SGHVS and CDR2 FNYEAQ. The CDR3 reads CASSSRAVTGELFF. For the CDR3, the DNA is TGTGCCAGCAGCTCCCGGGCCGTTACCGGGGAGCTGTTTTTT.

This clonotype was detected only a few times. The chain links TRBV4-1 to TRBJ1-2; D uncertain. Germline CDR1 and CDR2: MGHRA and YSYEKL. V lost 1 base, J lost 13 bases, and 16 bases lay in between. The CDR3 is 13 residues long. CDR3 nucleotides: TGCGCCAGCAGCCAAGGAGAGGACGGCCTCGGCACCTTC. The encoded protein is CASSQGEDGLGTF.

This clonotype was seen only a few times. This chain connects TRBV7-3 to TRBJ2-4; D assignment may be TRBD1 or TRBD2 (5 bases each). The CDR3 runs 21 residues. Germline CDR1 and CDR2: SGHTA and FQGTGA. Trimming took 5 bases from V and 2 from J, leaving 31 bases between them. The CDR3, as DNA: TGTGCCAGCAGCCCCCCGGGACCGAAAGGAGAGCCCCCTCGATCCAAAAACATTCAGTACTTC. Amino acids: CASSPPGPKGEPPRSKNIQYF.

Ten or more counts support this clonotype. This sequence joins TRBV7-9 and TRBJ2-1; D is possibly TRBD1 or TRBD2 (5 bases each). Trimming pared 2 bases from V and 9 bases from J, leaving 8 bases between. The germline gives CDR1 SEHNR, CDR2 FQNEAQ (reference sequence). The CDR3 spans 12 residues. The CDR3 reads CASSLQGREQFF. CDR3 bases: TGTGCCAGCAGCTTACAGGGACGTGAGCAGTTCTTC.

This chain uses TRBV5-1 with TRBJ1-1, with D perhaps matching TRBD1 (6 bases). The V gene lost 4 bases and the J gene lost 1 base, with 11 bases spanning the gap. The CDR3 has 14 residues. The germline CDR1 and CDR2 sequences are SGHRS and YFSETQ. Here the CDR3 DNA reads TGCGCCAGCAGCCAGGACAGCCCGAACACTGAAGCTTTCTTT. Its protein product is CASSQDSPNTEAFF. Filled out from reference TRBV5-1 and TRBJ1-1, the complete variable domain reads KAGVTQTPRYLIKTRGQQVTLSCSPISGHRSVSWYQQTPGQGLQFLFEYFSETQRNKGNFPGRFSGRQFSNSRSEMNVSTLELGDSALYLCASSQDSPNTEAFFGQGTRLTVV.

CDR3 DNA: TGCGCCAGCAGCGGGACGGCCGTTGGAGGCTACACCTTC. It codes for CASSGTAVGGYTF. V and J are TRBV4-1 and TRBJ1-2, with a possible D match to TRBD1 (5 bases). V was cut by 5 bases and J by 8 bases, with 15 bases left in between. This CDR3 is 13 amino acids long. Per the germline V gene, CDR1 is MGHRA and CDR2 is YSYEKL.

This clonotype was seen only a few times. The chain is built from TRBV11-3 and TRBJ2-1; either TRBD1 or TRBD2 may supply D (5 bases each). Trimming cost V 5 bases and J 10 bases, with 12 bases left between them. In germline, CDR1 is SGHNT, CDR2 YENEEA. This CDR3 has 12 residues. DNA for the CDR3: TGTGCCAGCAGCGGTTACGGGACCGAGCAGTTCTTC. Its translation is CASSGYGTEQFF.

The chain recombines TRBV5-5 with TRBJ2-2; D assignment may be TRBD1 or TRBD2 (6 bases each). This CDR3 region has 14 residues. The germline gives CDR1 SGHKS, CDR2 YYEKEE (reference sequence). Deletions cut 4 bases from V and 7 bases from J, with 14 bases between. The CDR3 coding sequence is TGTGCCAGCAGCCCCCCGGGGGACATCGGGGAGCTGTTTTTT. Encoded protein: CASSPPGDIGELFF.

This clonotype was seen only a few times. The CDR3 spells CASAQGWGRNEQFF. In DNA, the CDR3 is TGTGCCAGTGCGCAAGGGTGGGGTCGCAATGAGCAGTTCTTC. The chain joins TRBV19 to TRBJ2-1; D is unclear. This CDR3 is built from 14 residues. V was shortened by 8 bases and J by 6 bases, with 17 bases between the two germline ends. Per the germline V gene, CDR1 is LNHDA and CDR2 is SQIVND (reference sequence). The whole variable domain, remainder taken from reference TRBV19 and TRBJ2-1, is DGGITQSPKYLFRKEGQNVTLSCEQNLNHDAMYWYRQDPGQGLRLIYYSQIVNDFQKGDIAEGYSVSREKKESFPLTVTSAQKNPTAFYLCASAQGWGRNEQFFGPGTRLTVL.

This clonotype was counted ten times or more. The V and J genes are TRBV7-2 and TRBJ1-2; 11 bases fit TRBD1. This CDR3 spans 15 amino acids. J lost 4 bases, V lost 5 bases, and 6 bases had no gene match. CDR1 and CDR2 from the germline V gene are SGHTA and FQGNSA. The chain's CDR3 is CASSPTGTGGYGYTF. The DNA of the CDR3 is TGTGCCAGCAGCCCGACCGGGACAGGGGGCTATGGCTACACCTTC.

This sequence joins TRBV6-6 and TRBJ1-3; no firm D call. The CDR3 extends over 14 amino acids. The V end was cut by 1 base, the J end by 4 bases, with 8 bases between. Germline V gene lookup returns CDR1 MNHNY and CDR2 SVGAGI (reference sequence). CDR3 bases: TGTGCCAGCAGTTACTTCGAAGCGGGAAACACCATATATTTT. It encodes CASSYFEAGNTIYF.

The chain carries TRBV12-3 or TRBV12-4 and TRBJ1-6, with a possible D match to TRBD1 (6 bases). Trimming cost V 2 bases and J 5 bases, with 13 bases left between them. The CDR3 loop spans 16 amino acids. As DNA, the CDR3 is TGTGCCAGCAGTTTAATGGACAGTTTTAATAATTCACCCCTCCACTTT. This gives the protein CASSLMDSFNNSPLHF.

This clonotype was picked up a small number of times. This chain uses TRBV4-3 with TRBJ1-2; no firm D call. CDR1 is LGHNA and CDR2 is YSLEER in the germline V gene. Trimming removed 0 bases at V and 1 base at J, with 12 bases between. The CDR3 length is 16 residues. CDR3 region: CASSQEVGGLNYGYTF. In nucleotides, the CDR3 is TGCGCCAGCAGCCAAGAGGTGGGAGGTCTTAACTATGGCTACACCTTC.

This sequence joins TRBV29-1 and TRBJ2-7, with D possibly matching TRBD1 (6 bases). Between the trimmed V and J ends, which lost 2 bases and 2 bases, there was a span of 10 bases. CDR1 and CDR2 from the germline V gene are SQVTM and ANQGSEA. This CDR3 has 13 amino acids. The DNA for the CDR3 is TGCAGCGTTGAAAAGGGGGATGCCTACGAGCAGTACTTC. This gives the protein CSVEKGDAYEQYF.

The gene calls are TRBV4-2 and TRBJ2-2; D perhaps matches TRBD2 (5 bases). CDR3 length: 16 amino acids. From germline, CDR1 is LGHNA and CDR2 YNFKEQ. Trimming took off 0 bases at V and 5 bases at J, with 13 bases between the two ends. In nucleotides, the CDR3 is TGTGCCAGCAGCCAAGATCCCGGGGATGGGACCGGGGAGCTGTTTTTT. Translated, it gives CASSQDPGDGTGELFF.

This clonotype has ten or more counts. One end of the junction fails to match germline, which may point to a read error. The chain couples TRBV7-6 to TRBJ2-5, with TRBD2 matching 15 bases. The CDR3 is 18 residues long. CDR1 is SGHVS and CDR2 is FNYEAQ in the germline V gene. The CDR3 region is CASSLMGTSGGPGETQYF. CDR3 coding DNA: TGTGCTAGCAGCCTTATGGGGACTAGCGGGGGGCCGGGGGAGACCCAGTACTTC.

The chain joins TRBV11-2 to TRBJ1-1; no clear D gene. CDR3 size: 20 residues. Germline assignment: CDR1 SGHAT and CDR2 FQNNGV. V shed 0 bases and J shed 3 bases, with 26 bases lying between them. Written as DNA, the CDR3 is TGTGCCAGCAGCTTAGATTTCGGGGTAATGCGGGTGCCGGAGGACACTGAAGCTTTCTTT. It encodes CASSLDFGVMRVPEDTEAFF.

This clonotype was seen more than once but under ten times. This chain joins TRBV10-3 and TRBJ1-2, with TRBD1 matching 7 bases. CDR1 and CDR2 (germline): ENHRY, SYGVKD. This CDR3 comprises 14 residues. V was clipped by 11 bases and J by 3 bases; unmatched bases: 12. CDR3 DNA sequence: TGTGCCGTCCGGGACAGCAACAACGACTATGGCTACACCTTC. Encoded protein: CAVRDSNNDYGYTF.

The rearrangement joins TRBV2 to TRBJ2-1; 7 nucleotides match TRBD2. V was clipped by 3 bases and J by 15 bases; unmatched bases: 5. There are 11 residues in the CDR3. Germline V gene lookup returns CDR1 SNHLY and CDR2 FYNNEI. CDR3 sequence: CASSDRGVAFF. For the CDR3, the DNA is TGTGCCAGCAGTGATCGGGGGGTGGCGTTCTTC.

This clonotype was observed a handful of times. The chain uses TRBV6-6 and TRBJ2-7; 8 bases are a match to TRBD2. The CDR3 extends over 14 amino acids. The ends lost 2 bases at V and 3 bases at J; junction bases unmatched: 3. Per the germline V gene, CDR1 is MNHNY and CDR2 is SVGAGI (reference sequence). The CDR3 spells CASSYGRGGYEQYV. The CDR3 DNA follows: TGTGCCAGCAGTTACGGACGGGGGGGCTACGAGCAGTACGTC.

This clonotype showed up just a few times. J is TRBJ1-4 and V is TRBV6-5, with a weak D call TRBD1 (5 bases). The CDR3 runs to 19 residues. Trimming removed 2 bases from V and 0 bases from J, with 19 bases in between. Germline lookup yields CDR1 MNHEY and CDR2 SVGAGI. The CDR3 nucleotides read TGTGCCAGCAGTTACCACCCCCAGGACAATCGAGCAACTAATGAAAAACTGTTTTTT. Amino acid sequence: CASSYHPQDNRATNEKLFF.

On this clonotype itself: The junction shows a germline mismatch at one end, possibly a read error. The chain employs TRBV28 and TRBJ1-1, with 9 bases fitting TRBD1. Germline V gene sequence: CDR1 MDHEN, CDR2 SYDVKM. This CDR3 is built from 15 residues. CDR3 in amino acids: CVSSSGPGQGMVAFF. The CDR3 region has the DNA TGTGTCAGCAGTTCCGGCCCGGGACAGGGAATGGTAGCTTTCTTT.

This clonotype has a handful of counts. The V and J genes are TRBV7-4 and TRBJ1-2; the match to TRBD1 covers 8 bases. This CDR3 comprises 16 residues. Looked up from germline, CDR1 is SGHVT and CDR2 is SQSDAQ. V gave up 2 bases and J gave up 9 bases; unmatched junction bases: 14. This CDR3 is CASSLSYAGGRSSYTF. CDR3 nucleotides: TGTGCCAGCAGCTTATCCTATGCAGGGGGCAGGTCTAGCTACACCTTC.

V and J are TRBV7-9 and TRBJ1-5, with unresolved D. The CDR3 covers 14 residues. Germline assignment: CDR1 SEHNR and CDR2 FQNEAQ (reference sequence). Trimming pared 4 bases from V and 3 bases from J, leaving 10 bases between. CDR3 nucleotide sequence: TGTGCCAGCAGCTCTCCCGTCACCAATCAGCCCCAGCATTTT. Translating gives CASSSPVTNQPQHF.